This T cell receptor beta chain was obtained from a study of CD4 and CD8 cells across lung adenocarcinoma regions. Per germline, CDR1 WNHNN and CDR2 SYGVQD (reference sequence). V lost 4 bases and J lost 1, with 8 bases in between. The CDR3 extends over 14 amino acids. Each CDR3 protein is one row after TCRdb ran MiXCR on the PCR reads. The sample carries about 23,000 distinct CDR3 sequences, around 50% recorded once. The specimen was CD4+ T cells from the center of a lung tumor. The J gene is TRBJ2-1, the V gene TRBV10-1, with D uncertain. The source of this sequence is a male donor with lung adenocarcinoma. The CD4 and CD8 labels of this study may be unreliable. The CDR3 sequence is CASSARSSYNEQFF. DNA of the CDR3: TGCGCCAGCAGTGCGCGTAGTTCCTACAATGAGCAGTTCTTC.